This T cell receptor beta chain was documented in a study of beta chain features in type 1 diabetes. V was pared by 5 bases and J by 3 bases, with 6 bases of the junction left unmatched. Germline V CDR1 and CDR2: MDHEN, SYDVKM. The CDR3 has 15 residues. Study-wide points: Across all four CD4+ subsets, people with type 1 diabetes showed modestly shorter TCRB CDR3s.

Investigators reverse transcribed all isolated RNA, so they sequenced expressed TCRB transcripts. Repertoires were generated with immunoSEQ multiplex PCR, while TCRdb's copy carries only in-frame clones and drops some. In the table there are around 50,000 clones, roughly 40% of which are singletons. On this clone itself: The antigen remains unidentified.

The material sequenced was stem cell memory CD4+ T cells from blood. The TCR comes from a man aged 25 to 40 with type 1 diabetes. The chain recombines TRBV28 with TRBJ2-7, with 11 nucleotides matching TRBD1. The CDR3 DNA follows: TGTGCCAGCAGTCGGGACAGGGGGGCTCTCTACGAGCAGTACTTC. It yields the protein CASSRDRGALYEQYF. Complete variable domain (other parts from reference TRBV28 and TRBJ2-7): DVKVTQSSRYLVKRTGEKVFLECVQDMDHENMFWYRQDPGLGLRLIYFSYDVKMKEKGDIPEGYSVSREKKERFSLILESASTNQTSMYLCASSRDRGALYEQYFGPGTRLTVT.